This T cell receptor (beta chain) came from a study of cytomegalovirus exposure and HLA in healthy donors. Primers for the PCR totalled 60 Vbeta and 13 Jbeta. Some clones are missing from TCRdb's copy, which holds only in-frame ones; the method was immunoSEQ multiplex PCR. The sample has 130,000 to 150,000 clones; the top ten hold 1.5% to 2%. Trimming shortened V by 4 bases and J by 5 bases, and 17 bases separated the two germline ends. CDR1 is SNHLY, CDR2 FYNNEI, per germline. The CDR3 covers 16 residues. This clonotype was obtained from a woman in her 50s in good health and CMV-seronegative. The V gene is TRBV2, the J gene TRBJ1-4; D is unresolved. Material: PBMCs. CDR3 sequence reads: CASSVGQTAPNEKLFF. CDR3 sequence (DNA): TGTGCCAGCAGTGTTGGGCAAACAGCCCCAAATGAAAAACTGTTTTTT.